The next 12 T cell receptor beta chains were all read from a single sample in a study of monozygotic twins with inflammatory bowel disease. TCRdb processed the 5' RACE reads again and assigns one entry to each CDR3 protein, with no DNA. This listing includes approximately 400,000 distinct CDR3 sequences. Sequencing was carried out using blood. These receptors were obtained from a human donor with ulcerative colitis or Crohn's disease, or a healthy co-twin of an affected twin (not recorded which).

The chain joins TRBV27 to TRBJ1-2. This CDR3 contains 13 residues. The germline V gene encodes CDR1 MNHEY and CDR2 SMNVEV (reference sequence). CDR3 protein: CASSPYPVYGYTF.

This chain links TRBV5-1 with TRBJ1-4; lacking DNA, the TRBD1 call made by TCRdb goes unchecked. The V gene's germline CDR1 is SGHRS and CDR2 YFSETQ. The CDR3 is 14 amino acids. This chain's CDR3 is CASSLQSQGEKLFF. The full variable domain, in which reference TRBV5-1 and TRBJ1-4 provide the parts outside the CDR3, is KAGVTQTPRYLIKTRGQQVTLSCSPISGHRSVSWYQQTPGQGLQFLFEYFSETQRNKGNFPGRFSGRQFSNSRSEMNVSTLELGDSALYLCASSLQSQGEKLFFGSGTQLSVL.

The chain links TRBV24-1 to TRBJ2-7; TCRdb selects TRBD2, and the lack of DNA leaves this call unchecked. In germline, CDR1 is KGHDR, CDR2 SFDVKD. The CDR3 runs to 15 residues. CDR3 in amino acids: CATSDPKRGSYEQYF.

The chain is built from TRBV20-1 and TRBJ2-2; TCRdb names TRBD1, which stays unverified in the absence of DNA. The length of the CDR3 is 14 residues. The germline gives CDR1 DFQATT, CDR2 SNEGSKA (reference sequence). This CDR3 is CSAPAPYLTGELFF.

This chain connects TRBV6-1 to TRBJ2-2; TCRdb picks TRBD2, but there is no DNA to check that call. Germline values: CDR1 MNHNS, CDR2 SASEGT. The CDR3 spans 17 residues. The CDR3 protein is CASSPSAGTLVRGELFF.

V usage is TRBV19 and J usage is TRBJ1-2; TCRdb indicates TRBD1, and absent DNA this call remains unverified. The length of the CDR3 is 14 residues. Germline-derived CDR1 and CDR2 are LNHDA and SQIVND (reference sequence). The CDR3 region is CASSPGGAGYGYTF.

The rearrangement joins TRBV18 to TRBJ2-3; TCRdb returns TRBD1, unconfirmable since there is no DNA. CDR1 is KGHSH, CDR2 LQKENI, per germline. The CDR3 runs 16 residues. The CDR3: CASSPLQGFFTDTQYF. The variable domain in full, completed from reference TRBV18 and TRBJ2-3, reads NAGVMQNPRHLVRRRGQEARLRCSPMKGHSHVYWYRQLPEEGLKFMVYLQKENIIDESGMPKERFSAEFPKEGPSILRIQQVVRGDSAAYFCASSPLQGFFTDTQYFGPGTRLTVL.

The CDR3 spells CSASRNRDLEMGNTGELFF. V gene TRBV20-1 combines with J gene TRBJ2-2; TCRdb proposes TRBD1, but this gene call is untestable without DNA. CDR1 and CDR2 from the germline V gene are DFQATT and SNEGSKA (reference sequence). The CDR3 covers 19 residues.

J is TRBJ2-1 and V is TRBV5-6. Germline V gene sequence: CDR1 SGHDT, CDR2 YYEEEE. The CDR3 sequence is 15 residues long. The CDR3 region is CASSLGEVGFHEQFF. Drawing the rest from reference TRBV5-6 and TRBJ2-1, the complete variable domain is DAGVTQSPTHLIKTRGQQVTLRCSPKSGHDTVSWYQQALGQGPQFIFQYYEEEERQRGNFPDRFSGHQFPNYSSELNVNALLLGDSALYLCASSLGEVGFHEQFFGPGTRLTVL.

The gene calls are TRBV18 and TRBJ1-4. Germline CDR1 reads KGHSH; CDR2 reads LQKENI. The CDR3 has 14 residues. This CDR3 reads CASSSRTVNEKLFF. Looking up the rest from reference TRBV18 and TRBJ1-4 gives the full variable domain: NAGVMQNPRHLVRRRGQEARLRCSPMKGHSHVYWYRQLPEEGLKFMVYLQKENIIDESGMPKERFSAEFPKEGPSILRIQQVVRGDSAAYFCASSSRTVNEKLFFGSGTQLSVL.

The chain couples TRBV5-1 to TRBJ2-3; absent DNA, TCRdb's TRBD2 call cannot be checked. Germline V gene data show CDR1 as SGHRS and CDR2 as YFSETQ. The CDR3 totals 15 residues. The CDR3 reads CASSLIAGSTDTQYF.

The chain uses TRBV19 and TRBJ1-1; checking the TCRdb D call of TRBD1 is not possible without DNA. Germline V gene lookup returns CDR1 LNHDA and CDR2 SQIVND (reference sequence). The CDR3 sequence is 14 residues long. CDR3 sequence: CASSIDRPGDEAFF.